Here is one TCR beta chain with its context. Its antigen is currently unknown. Each donor gave roughly 9.8 milliliters of peripheral blood. Through a sample-barcoded 5' primer and a J-beta primer mix, a second PCR was run for 7 to 11 cycles. Via MiXCR, TCRdb re-called the 5' RACE reads, giving one row per CDR3 protein. This sample has 750,000 to 950,000 distinct CDR3 sequences, with roughly 26% found just once. These data are taken from a study of blood T cells in healthy people across ages. Overall study findings and caveats: No conclusive comparison of naive versus antigen-experienced cells was possible with unsorted PBMCs. More naive CD4+ cells and higher diversity were found in long-lived than in aged donors.

Germline loops: CDR1 MNHNS, CDR2 SASEGT. V lost 8 bases, J lost 2 bases, and 11 bases lay in between. The CDR3 contains 13 residues. These data were also filed under a second study, of T cells of mothers and their children. That work states: Reads recorded for TCR beta CDR3 numbered over 9 million per mother and roughly 3 million per child.

The sample comprised blood. The chain joins TRBV6-1 to TRBJ2-3; D gene uncertain. The sequence came from a boy under 18 in good health. CDR3 in amino acids: CASLAEITDTQYF. In DNA form, the CDR3 reads TGTGCCAGCTTGGCCGAGATCACAGATACGCAGTATTTT.